This T cell receptor (beta chain) was sequenced for a study of blood T cell repertoires in COVID-19. Some clones are missing from TCRdb's copy, which holds only in-frame ones; the method was immunoSEQ multiplex PCR. The sample has some 300,000 clones; around 90% are singletons. The CDR3 totals 14 residues. The V segment lost 4 bases and the J segment 6 bases; nucleotides outside the gene matches: 4. Germline V CDR1 and CDR2: SNHLY, FYNNEI. This receptor was taken from a woman under 30 with acute COVID-19. The sequencing input was PBMCs or T cells enriched from blood (not recorded which). This chain connects TRBV2 to TRBJ2-2; TRBD1 matches 8 bases. CDR3 nucleotides: TGTGCCAGCAGTGGCGGACAGGGTCCCGGGGAGCTGTTTTTT. It encodes CASSGGQGPGELFF.